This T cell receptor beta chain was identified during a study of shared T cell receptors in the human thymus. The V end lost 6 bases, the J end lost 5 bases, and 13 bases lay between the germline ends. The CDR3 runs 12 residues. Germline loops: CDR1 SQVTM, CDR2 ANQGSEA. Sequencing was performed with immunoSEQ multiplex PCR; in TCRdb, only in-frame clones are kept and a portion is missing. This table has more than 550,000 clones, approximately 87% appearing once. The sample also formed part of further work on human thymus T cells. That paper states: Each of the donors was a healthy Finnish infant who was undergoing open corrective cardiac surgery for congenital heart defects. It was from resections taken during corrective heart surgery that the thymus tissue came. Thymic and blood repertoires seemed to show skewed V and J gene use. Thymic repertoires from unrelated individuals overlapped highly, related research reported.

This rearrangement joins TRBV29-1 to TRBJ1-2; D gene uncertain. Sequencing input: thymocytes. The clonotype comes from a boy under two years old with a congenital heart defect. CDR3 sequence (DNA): TGCAGCGTGAGCCCAGGTACTTATGGCTACACCTTC. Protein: CSVSPGTYGYTF.